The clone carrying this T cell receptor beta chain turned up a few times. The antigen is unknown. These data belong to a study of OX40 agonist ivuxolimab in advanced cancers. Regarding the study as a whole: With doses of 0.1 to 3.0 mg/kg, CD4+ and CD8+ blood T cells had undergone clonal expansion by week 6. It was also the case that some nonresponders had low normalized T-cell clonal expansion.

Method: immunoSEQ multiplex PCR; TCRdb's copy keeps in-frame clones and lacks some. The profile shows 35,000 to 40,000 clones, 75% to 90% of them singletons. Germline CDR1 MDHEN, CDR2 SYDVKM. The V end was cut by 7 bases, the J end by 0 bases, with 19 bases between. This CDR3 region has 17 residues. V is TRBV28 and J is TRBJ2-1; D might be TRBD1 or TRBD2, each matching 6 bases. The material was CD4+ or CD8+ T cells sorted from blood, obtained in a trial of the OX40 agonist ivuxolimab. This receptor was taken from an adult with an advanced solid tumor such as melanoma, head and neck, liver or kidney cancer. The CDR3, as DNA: TGTGCCAGCACCGGGGGCGGGACGCCAAGCTCCTACAATGAGCAGTTCTTC. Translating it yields CASTGGGTPSSYNEQFF.